The sequence of this TCR beta chain was determined in a study of cytomegalovirus exposure and HLA in healthy donors. PCR used 60 Vbeta primers and 13 Jbeta primers. This table comes from immunoSEQ multiplex PCR, and its TCRdb copy is limited to in-frame clones, with some not included. This sample's table has about 160,000 clones. Sequenced: PBMCs. The source is a woman aged 60-75 years in good health and CMV-seronegative.

The CDR3 loop is CASSLNPPLAGIPTEAFF. CDR3 bases: TGTGCCAGCAGCTTAAATCCACCGCTTGCAGGTATACCCACTGAAGCTTTCTTT. The V call is TRBV7-3, the J call TRBJ1-1, with unresolved D. Germline lookup yields CDR1 SGHTA and CDR2 FQGTGA. The V gene lost 1 base and the J gene lost 4 bases, with 22 bases spanning the gap. The CDR3 totals 18 residues.